Below, one TCR beta chain is given with its context. Its antigen is not identified. Focal radiation was given together with CTLA-4 blockade (ipilimumab) to patients with chemo-refractory metastatic non-small-cell lung cancer. This specimen belongs to a study of radiotherapy plus CTLA-4 blockade in lung cancer. Study-level background: Objective responses were seen in over 15% of patients, disease control in 31%.

Study-wide results and limits: In blood, after radiotherapy plus ipilimumab, tumor-derived TCR clones expanded. The best prediction of response reportedly came from early blood T cell clone dynamics, with interferon-beta.

TCRdb's copy holds only in-frame clones and misses some; the assay was immunoSEQ multiplex PCR. The table has approximately 80,000 clones, 60% to 85% seen once. The CDR3 totals 16 residues. Germline V gene lookup returns CDR1 MNHEY and CDR2 SMNVEV (reference sequence). Germline trimming cut 4 bases from V and 7 bases from J; bases unmatched to any gene: 9. The TCR was taken from a human donor with non-small cell lung cancer whose response to radiotherapy plus ipilimumab could not be evaluated. Some clones in this sample may be carry-over from other donors' samples. The chain links TRBV27 to TRBJ2-2, with 10 positions matching TRBD1. Sequencing was performed on peripheral blood, taken from a patient treated with radiotherapy plus ipilimumab. The CDR3, as DNA: TGTGCCAGCAGTTCAACCGGGACAGGGGAGGTCGGGGAGCTGTTTTTT. It is translated as CASSSTGTGEVGELFF.